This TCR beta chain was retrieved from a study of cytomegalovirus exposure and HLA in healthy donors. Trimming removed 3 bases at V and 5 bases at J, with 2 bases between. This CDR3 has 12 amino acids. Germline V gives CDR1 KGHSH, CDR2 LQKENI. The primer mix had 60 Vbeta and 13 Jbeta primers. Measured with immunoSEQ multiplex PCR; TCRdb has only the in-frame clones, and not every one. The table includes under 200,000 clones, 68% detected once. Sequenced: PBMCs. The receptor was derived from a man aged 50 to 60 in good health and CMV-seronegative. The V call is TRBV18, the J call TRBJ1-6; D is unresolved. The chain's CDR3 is CASSPDNSPLHF. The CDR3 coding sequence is TGTGCCAGCTCACCCGATAATTCACCCCTCCACTTT.